Each of the 11 T cell receptor beta chains below was sequenced from the same sample in a study of blood T cell repertoires in COVID-19. The repertoire was sequenced with immunoSEQ multiplex PCR; TCRdb's copy has only in-frame clones and lacks some. This table has about 260,000 clones, roughly nine tenths appearing once. Material for sequencing was PBMCs or T cells enriched from blood (not recorded which). Receptor source: a woman between 18 and 30 years old who had recovered from COVID-19.

This rearrangement joins TRBV28 to TRBJ2-3, with D maybe TRBD1 (6 bases). The CDR3 contains 10 residues. CDR1 is MDHEN, CDR2 SYDVKM, per germline. V was clipped by 8 bases and J by 15 bases, with 15 bases between them. Here the CDR3 reads CASGEQGSYF. The CDR3 region has the DNA TGTGCCAGCGGAGAGCAGGGGTCATATTTT.

The chain carries TRBV7-9 and TRBJ1-1, with TRBD1 as a possible D gene (6 bases). Trimming left V 5 bases short and J 5 bases short, with 15 bases between. Germline V gene data show CDR1 as SEHNR and CDR2 as FQNEAQ (reference sequence). This CDR3 has 14 amino acids. CDR3 loop: CASSRMRQVTEAFF. The CDR3, as DNA: TGTGCCAGCAGCAGAATGCGACAGGTTACTGAAGCTTTCTTT.

The chain uses TRBV29-1 and TRBJ1-1; D not resolved. The germline V and J ends were trimmed by 3 bases and 3 bases, with 8 bases remaining between them. Germline V lookup: CDR1 SQVTM, CDR2 ANQGSEA. This CDR3 contains 12 residues. CDR3 sequence reads: CSVEGSHTEAFF. As DNA, the CDR3 is TGCAGCGTTGAGGGCAGCCACACTGAAGCTTTCTTT.

The genes are TRBV28 and TRBJ1-1; D is perhaps TRBD1 (6 bases). V dropped 5 bases and J dropped 1 base, with 11 bases sitting between them. CDR1 and CDR2 (germline): MDHEN, SYDVKM. The CDR3 is made up of 14 amino acids. The DNA for the CDR3 is TGTGCCAGCAGTACGGGACATCCGAACACTGAAGCTTTCTTT. Protein: CASSTGHPNTEAFF.

This chain connects TRBV6-1 to TRBJ1-1; tentatively, D is TRBD1 (5 bases). Germline V CDR1 and CDR2: MNHNS, SASEGT. The V gene lost 2 bases and the J gene lost 8 bases, with 9 bases spanning the gap. The CDR3 extends over 12 amino acids. The CDR3 reads CASSEWAGEAFF. CDR3 DNA: TGTGCCAGCAGTGAATGGGCAGGGGAAGCTTTCTTT.

The rearrangement links TRBV5-8 to TRBJ1-5; a possible D gene is TRBD1 (5 bases). The germline gives CDR1 SGHTS, CDR2 YDEGEE. This CDR3 is built from 15 residues. Trimming cost V 3 bases and J 6 bases, with 16 bases left between them. CDR3 in DNA: TGTGCCAGCAGCTCTACCTGGACACCCAGTCAGCCCCAGCATTTT. It encodes CASSSTWTPSQPQHF. The full variable domain, its missing parts supplied by reference TRBV5-8 and TRBJ1-5, is EAGVTQSPTHLIKTRGQQATLRCSPISGHTSVYWYQQALGLGLQFLLWYDEGEERNRGNFPPRFSGRQFPNYSSELNVNALELEDSALYLCASSSTWTPSQPQHFGDGTRLSIL.

This chain joins TRBV2 and TRBJ2-1; 13 positions match TRBD2. Germline-derived CDR1 and CDR2 are SNHLY and FYNNEI. Unmatched junction bases numbered 6, after V lost 6 bases and J lost 10 bases. This CDR3 spans 14 amino acids. Here the CDR3 DNA reads TGTGCCAGCAGCTTGGGACTAGCGGGGCAGGAGCAGTTCTTC. Its protein is CASSLGLAGQEQFF.

This clone came up once. J is TRBJ1-6 and V is TRBV21-1. TRBV21-1 is recorded as a pseudogene. The CDR3 totals 18 residues. CDR3 sequence (DNA): TGTGCCAGCACCACCCGGGAGAGGGCCCTCTGTTATAATTCACCCCTCCACTTT. This gives the protein CASTTRERALCYNSPLHF.

The V and J genes are TRBV4-1 and TRBJ1-3, with 11 positions matching TRBD1. Germline lookup yields CDR1 MGHRA and CDR2 YSYEKL. This CDR3 has 18 amino acids. The V and J ends lost 2 bases and 0 bases, in that order; junction bases with no gene match: 6. CDR3 sequence (DNA): TGCGCCAGCAGCCAAATTGGCGGGACAGGGGGCTCTGGAAACACCATATATTTT. This sequence encodes CASSQIGGTGGSGNTIYF.

This clone was recorded only once. This chain links TRBV28 with TRBJ1-2; the D is unclear. The CDR3 contains 15 residues. Germline V lookup: CDR1 MDHEN, CDR2 SYDVKM. Between the trimmed V and J ends, which lost 4 bases and 0 bases, there was a span of 12 bases. CDR3 sequence: CASSSTGRANYGYTF. DNA for the CDR3: TGTGCCAGCAGTTCAACGGGGAGAGCTAACTATGGCTACACCTTC.

In its sample, this clone was seen once. V and J are TRBV2 and TRBJ2-3; 9 bases are a match to TRBD1. The ends lost 8 bases at V and 6 bases at J; junction bases unmatched: 12. This CDR3 has 15 amino acids. Per the germline V gene, CDR1 is SNHLY and CDR2 is FYNNEI. The CDR3 bases are TGTGCCAGCTCGAGGGGGACAGGGATTTCCGATACGCAGTATTTT. As protein: CASSRGTGISDTQYF.